This passage covers 8 T cell receptor beta chains from one sample sequenced in a study of T cell responses to AZD1222 COVID-19 vaccine. Sequenced by immunoSEQ multiplex PCR; TCRdb stores in-frame clones only, minus some. The table records 100,000 to 150,000 clones, around 93% of them present only once. Material: peripheral blood, obtained 28 days after the second AZD1222 dose. Receptors originate from an adult who received the AZD1222 COVID-19 vaccine.

The chain links TRBV4-1 to TRBJ2-5; the match to TRBD1 covers 8 bases. V lost 4 bases, J lost 4 bases, and 5 bases stayed unmatched. CDR3 length equals 14 residues. Germline CDR1 reads MGHRA; CDR2 reads YSYEKL. CDR3: CASSPPDRVETQYF. The DNA of the CDR3 is TGCGCCAGCAGCCCTCCGGACAGGGTAGAGACCCAGTACTTC.

CDR3 in DNA: TGTGCCAGCGGGGACCAAGAGACCCAGTACTTC. Translation gives CASGDQETQYF. The chain is built from TRBV5-4 and TRBJ2-5; D uncertain. This CDR3 region has 11 residues. V was cut by 7 bases and J by 0 bases, with 4 bases left in between. Germline loops: CDR1 SGHNT, CDR2 YYREEE (reference sequence).

The chain employs TRBV9 and TRBJ1-2; D remains ambiguous. Germline CDR1 SGDLS, CDR2 YYNGEE. CDR3 length equals 12 residues. Trimming took 8 bases from V and 6 from J, leaving 14 bases between them. CDR3 loop: CASIDGVDGYTF. The CDR3, as DNA: TGTGCCAGTATAGACGGAGTGGATGGCTACACCTTC.

The genes are TRBV18 and TRBJ1-2; no reliable D call. The CDR3 consists of 13 residues. V lost 4 bases to trimming and J lost 6 bases, with 12 bases between them. The germline V gene encodes CDR1 KGHSH and CDR2 LQKENI. CDR3 in amino acids: CASSLDLFHGYTF. CDR3 nucleotide sequence: TGTGCCAGCTCACTTGACTTGTTCCATGGCTACACCTTC.

V is TRBV5-8 and J is TRBJ2-1, with 15 bases aligning to TRBD2. Trimming at V came to 4 bases and at J to 5 bases, leaving 7 bases not matched to a gene. The CDR3 covers 17 residues. CDR1 is SGHTS, CDR2 YDEGEE, per germline. CDR3 nucleotides: TGTGCCAGCAGCCAAGGGACTAGCGGGAGGTACAACAATGAGCAGTTCTTC. It specifies CASSQGTSGRYNNEQFF.

The chain employs TRBV5-1 and TRBJ2-5; D gene ambiguous. CDR3 length: 15 residues. V was shortened by 4 bases and J by 1 base, with 14 bases between the two germline ends. CDR1 is SGHRS, CDR2 YFSETQ, per germline. As DNA, the CDR3 is TGCGCCAGCAGCCTGGGATCCGCGGCCCAAGAGACCCAGTACTTC. Translated, it gives CASSLGSAAQETQYF.

The DNA of the CDR3 is TGTGCCAGCAGTTTAGCCCGGAGGTCCTACGAGCAGTACTTC. Translated: CASSLARRSYEQYF. V usage is TRBV27 and J usage is TRBJ2-7; tentatively, D is TRBD2 (5 bases). This CDR3 is built from 14 residues. In germline, CDR1 is MNHEY, CDR2 SMNVEV (reference sequence). The V end lost 2 bases, the J end lost 1 base, and 9 bases lay between the germline ends.

The V gene is TRBV20-1, the J gene TRBJ1-6, with 10 bases lining up with TRBD1. Germline loops: CDR1 DFQATT, CDR2 SNEGSKA (reference sequence). The CDR3 contains 16 residues. The ends lost 3 bases at V and 7 bases at J; junction bases unmatched: 9. The CDR3 nucleotides are TGCAGTGCTAGTCTCCACCAGGGACAGGGGAATTCACCCCTCCACTTT. Encoded protein: CSASLHQGQGNSPLHF.